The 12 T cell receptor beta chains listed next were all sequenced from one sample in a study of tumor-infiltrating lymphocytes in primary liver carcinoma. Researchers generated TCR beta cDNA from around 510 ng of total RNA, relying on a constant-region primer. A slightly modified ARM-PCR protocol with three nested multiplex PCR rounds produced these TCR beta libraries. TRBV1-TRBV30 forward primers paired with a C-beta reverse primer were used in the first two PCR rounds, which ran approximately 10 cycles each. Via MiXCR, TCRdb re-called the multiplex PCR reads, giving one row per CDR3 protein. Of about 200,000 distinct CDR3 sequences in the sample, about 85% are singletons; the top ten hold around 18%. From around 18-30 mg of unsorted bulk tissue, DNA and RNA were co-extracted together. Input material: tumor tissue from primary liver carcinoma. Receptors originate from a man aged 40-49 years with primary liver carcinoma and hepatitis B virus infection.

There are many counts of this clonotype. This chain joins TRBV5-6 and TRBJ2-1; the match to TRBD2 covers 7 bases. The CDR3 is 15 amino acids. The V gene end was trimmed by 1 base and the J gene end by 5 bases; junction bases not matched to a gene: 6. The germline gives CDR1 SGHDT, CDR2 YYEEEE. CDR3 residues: CASSLLAEGHNEQFF. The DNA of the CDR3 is TGTGCCAGCAGCTTGCTAGCGGAGGGACACAATGAGCAGTTCTTC.

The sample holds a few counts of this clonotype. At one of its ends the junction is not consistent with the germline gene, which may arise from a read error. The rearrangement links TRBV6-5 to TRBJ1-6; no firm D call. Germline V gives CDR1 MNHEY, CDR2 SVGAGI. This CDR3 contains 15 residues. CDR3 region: CASSKTLREESPLHF. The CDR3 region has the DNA TGTGCCAGCAGTAAAACCCTTAGGGAGGAGTCACCCCTACACTTT.

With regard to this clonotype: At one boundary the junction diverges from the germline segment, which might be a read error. CDR3 bases: TGTAGCGGTACCCTAGCGGGAGGGGATATGCAGTATTTT. Its protein is CSGTLAGGDMQYF. The chain uses TRBV29-1 and TRBJ2-3; 12 bases fit TRBD2. This CDR3 contains 13 residues. Germline V CDR1 and CDR2: SQVTM, ANQGSEA.

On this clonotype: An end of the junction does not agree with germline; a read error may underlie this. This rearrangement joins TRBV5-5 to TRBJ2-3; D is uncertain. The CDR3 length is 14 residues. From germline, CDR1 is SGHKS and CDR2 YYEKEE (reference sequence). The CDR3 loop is CTSSWSMVADTQYF. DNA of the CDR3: TGTACCAGCAGCTGGAGTATGGTGGCAGATACGCAGTATTTT.

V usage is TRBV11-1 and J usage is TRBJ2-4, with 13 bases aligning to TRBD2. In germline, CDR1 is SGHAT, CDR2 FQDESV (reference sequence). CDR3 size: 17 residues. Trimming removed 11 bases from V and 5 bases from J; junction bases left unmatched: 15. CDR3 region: CACNFAGTSGTQNIQYF. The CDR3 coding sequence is TGTGCCTGCAACTTTGCCGGGACTAGCGGGACTCAAAACATTCAGTACTTC.

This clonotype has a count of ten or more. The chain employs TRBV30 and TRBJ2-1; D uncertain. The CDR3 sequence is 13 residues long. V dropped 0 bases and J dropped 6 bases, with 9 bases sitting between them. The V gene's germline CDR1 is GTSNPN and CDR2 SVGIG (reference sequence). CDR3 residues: CAWSVHLFNEQFF. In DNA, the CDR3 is TGTGCCTGGAGTGTACACCTATTCAATGAGCAGTTCTTC.

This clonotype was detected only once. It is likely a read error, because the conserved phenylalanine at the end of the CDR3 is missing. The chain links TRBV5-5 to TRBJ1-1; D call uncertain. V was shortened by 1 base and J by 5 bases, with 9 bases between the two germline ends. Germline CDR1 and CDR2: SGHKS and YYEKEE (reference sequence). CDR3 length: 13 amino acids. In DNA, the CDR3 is TGTGCCAGCAGCTTGAGAAGGAAGACTGAAGCTTTCTAT. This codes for CASSLRRKTEAFY.

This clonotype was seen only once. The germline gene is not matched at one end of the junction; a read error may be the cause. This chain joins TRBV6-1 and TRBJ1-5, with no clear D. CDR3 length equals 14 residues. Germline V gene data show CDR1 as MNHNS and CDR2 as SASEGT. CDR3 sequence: CACSEGGVDQPQYF. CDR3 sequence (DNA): TGTGCCTGCAGTGAAGGTGGGGTAGATCAGCCCCAATATTTT.

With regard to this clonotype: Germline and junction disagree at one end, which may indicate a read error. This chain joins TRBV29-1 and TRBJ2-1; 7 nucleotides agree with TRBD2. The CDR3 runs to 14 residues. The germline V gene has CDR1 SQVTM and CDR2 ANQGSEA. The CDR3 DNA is TGCAGTGTTGTCGTAGCTAGCGGTTACAATGACCAGTTCTTC. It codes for CSVVVASGYNDQFF.

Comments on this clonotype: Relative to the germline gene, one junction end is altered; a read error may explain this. Here the CDR3 DNA reads TGTGCCAGCAGCCAAGCTGGCGGACTTCACAATGACCAGTTCTTC. This translates into CASSQAGGLHNDQFF. The chain combines TRBV4-2 with TRBJ2-1; tentative D call: TRBD2 (5 bases). In germline, CDR1 is LGHNA, CDR2 YNFKEQ. This CDR3 region has 15 residues.

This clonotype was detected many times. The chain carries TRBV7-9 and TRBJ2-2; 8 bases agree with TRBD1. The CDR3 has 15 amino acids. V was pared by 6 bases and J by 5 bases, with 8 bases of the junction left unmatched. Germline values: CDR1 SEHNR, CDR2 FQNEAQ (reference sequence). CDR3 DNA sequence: TGTGCCAGCAGACCGGGACAGGCGGGGACCGGGGAGCTGTTTTTT. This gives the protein CASRPGQAGTGELFF.

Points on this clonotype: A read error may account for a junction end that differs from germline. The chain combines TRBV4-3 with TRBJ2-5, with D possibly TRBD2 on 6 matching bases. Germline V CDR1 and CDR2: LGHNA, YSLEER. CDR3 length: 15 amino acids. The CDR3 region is CASSQKGLQSETQYF. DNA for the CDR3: TGCGCCAGCAGCCAAAAGGGACTGCAGTCTGAGACCCAGTATTTC.